This paragraph covers one T cell receptor beta chain sequence. Clones were sequenced by immunoSEQ multiplex PCR, and TCRdb holds only the in-frame ones, with some missing. The table has a few hundred thousand clones, around 85% seen once; the top ten hold 15% to 20%. Enrolled through a virtual design, the participants were between about 18 and 100 years of age and came from fewer than 30 US areas. Membership in each cohort depended on participant-reported clinical history. The data stem from a study of blood T cell repertoires in COVID-19. The wider study: PBMCs, B-cell-depleted T cells, or T cells were the source of the cDNA or gDNA that made up the material.

The CDR3 loop spans 13 amino acids. Per germline, CDR1 SQVTM and CDR2 ANQGSEA. With 6 bases removed from V and 1 base from J, the gap between germline ends came to 10 bases. The sequencing sample was made of PBMCs or T cells enriched from blood (not recorded which). The receptor was isolated from a middle-aged man who had recovered from COVID-19. The rearrangement joins TRBV29-1 to TRBJ2-4; perhaps TRBD1 as D (6 bases). This CDR3 is CSVRTGAKNIQYF. The CDR3 nucleotides read TGCAGCGTCCGAACAGGGGCCAAAAACATTCAGTACTTC.